In its sample, the clone carrying this T cell receptor (beta chain) was seen many times. The CDR3 is made up of 15 amino acids. V was clipped by 5 bases and J by 1 base, with 12 bases between them. Using unique molecular identifiers, the investigators prepared the TCRbeta library. Each CDR3 protein is one row after TCRdb ran MiXCR on the PCR reads. There are roughly 400,000 distinct CDR3 sequences in the sample; roughly 22% occur only once, and 3.8% lies in the top ten. This sample is part of a study of T-cell reconstitution after alpha-beta-depleted transplantation in children. This clonotype originated in a human donor who donated a stem cell graft to a child with acute myeloid leukemia. The chain combines TRBV12-3 or TRBV12-4 with TRBJ1-5; no clear D gene. The specimen comprised PBMCs from the stem cell graft donor, sampled from the stem cell graft. CDR3 residues: CASSPGELSNQPQHF. As DNA, the CDR3 is TGTGCCAGCAGTCCGGGAGAGCTGAGCAATCAGCCCCAGCATTTT.